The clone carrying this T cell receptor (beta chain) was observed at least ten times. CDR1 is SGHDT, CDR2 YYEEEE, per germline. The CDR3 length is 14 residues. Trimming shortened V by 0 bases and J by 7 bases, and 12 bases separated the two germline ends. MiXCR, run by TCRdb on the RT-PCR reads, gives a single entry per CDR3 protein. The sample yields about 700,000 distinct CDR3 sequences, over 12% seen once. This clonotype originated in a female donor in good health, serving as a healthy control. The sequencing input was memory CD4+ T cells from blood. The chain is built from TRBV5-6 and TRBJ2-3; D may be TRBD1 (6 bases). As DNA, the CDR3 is TGTGCCAGCAGCTTGGGACAGGCATGGAATACGCAGTATTTT. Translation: CASSLGQAWNTQYF.